These T cell receptor beta chains were read from a single sample in a study of blood T cell repertoires in COVID-19. TCRdb's copy holds only in-frame clones and misses some; the assay was immunoSEQ multiplex PCR. Of about 230,000 clones in the sample, approximately 87% are singletons; the top ten hold 2% to 3%. The sequencing input was peripheral blood. The receptors shown here come from a woman aged 70-85 years with active or convalescent COVID-19. CDR3s include the opening cysteine and the closing phenylalanine or tryptophan. A D gene is named only where the DNA matches it firmly. For some rows the clone size is stated as once, few or many, or as a class when expanded; others skip it.

.	TRBV3-1/TRBV3-2	.	TRBJ2-7	CASSHAVAAYEQYF	TGTGCCAGCAGCCATGCGGTAGCAGCCTACGAGCAGTACTTC
.	TRBV10-2	.	TRBJ1-1	CASSAGGTEAFF	TGCGCCAGCAGTGCCGGGGGCACTGAAGCTTTCTTT
TRBD1	TRBV7-2	.	TRBJ1-1	CASSPLGQLNTEAFF	TGTGCCAGCAGCCCCTTGGGACAGTTGAACACTGAAGCTTTCTTT
.	TRBV7-2	.	TRBJ2-1	CASSLSPGGNYNEQFF	TGTGCCAGCAGCTTATCACCCGGCGGCAACTACAATGAGCAGTTCTTC
.	TRBV28	once	TRBJ1-2	CASSLSVGAYGYTF	TGTGCCAGCAGCCTTTCGGTGGGGGCCTATGGCTACACCTTC
.	TRBV5-4	.	TRBJ1-4	CASSQNEKLFF	TGTGCCAGCAGCCAGAATGAAAAACTGTTTTTT
.	TRBV7-6	.	TRBJ2-1	CASSILGGPNNEQFF	TGTGCCAGCAGCATACTCGGGGGGCCCAACAATGAGCAGTTCTTC
.	TRBV27	.	TRBJ1-4	CASSTRSYEKLFF	TGTGCCAGCAGCACCAGAAGTTATGAAAAACTGTTTTTT
TRBD2	TRBV2	.	TRBJ2-7	CASIGLAGGNYEQYF	TGTGCCAGCATCGGACTAGCGGGGGGAAACTACGAGCAGTACTTC
TRBD2	TRBV24-1	.	TRBJ2-1	CATSVGTRGEQFF	TGTGCCACCAGTGTTGGGACTAGGGGTGAGCAGTTCTTC
TRBD2	TRBV3-1/TRBV3-2	.	TRBJ2-7	CASSQWVFTSGLAAIRGQYF	TGTGCCAGCAGCCAATGGGTGTTTACCTCAGGACTAGCGGCCATACGCGGGCAGTACTTC
TRBD1	TRBV2	.	TRBJ1-1	CASRGGTGRSEAFF	TGTGCCAGCAGAGGGGGGACAGGGAGGTCTGAAGCTTTCTTT
TRBD1	TRBV7-2	.	TRBJ2-7	CASSRSGGGFYEQYF	TGTGCCAGCAGCCGGTCAGGGGGCGGGTTCTACGAGCAGTACTTC
.	TRBV5-4	few	TRBJ2-3	CASSLAKDRRTDTQYF	TGTGCCAGCAGCTTGGCCAAAGACAGGCGCACAGATACGCAGTATTTT
.	TRBV6-5	.	TRBJ1-4	CASREAWANEKLFF	TGTGCCAGCAGAGAGGCTTGGGCTAATGAAAAACTGTTTTTT
TRBD1	TRBV2	.	TRBJ1-5	CASLGQWNQPQHF	TGTGCCAGCCTGGGACAGTGGAATCAGCCCCAGCATTTT
TRBD1	TRBV29-1	.	TRBJ2-1	CSVIDPGQTGYEQFF	TGCAGCGTTATTGACCCGGGACAGACCGGATATGAGCAGTTCTTC